Following are 7 T cell receptor beta chains from one sample sequenced in a study of post-analysis software for immune sequencing data. Whole-study results and caveats: Patients carried 4 or 5 TRBV segments more frequently than controls did, and TRBV5-6, TRBV5-1 and TRBV20-1 were among them.

TCR beta cDNA libraries had unique molecular identifiers. TCRdb re-derived calls from the PCR reads in MiXCR, one entry per CDR3 protein. The table has hundreds of thousands of distinct CDR3 sequences, 55% to 60% seen once. What these receptors recognize is not known. The sequencing sample was made of blood. The receptors come from a girl aged 2 to 9 with multiple sclerosis.

This clonotype came up a few times. J is TRBJ2-1 and V is TRBV11-2; D is perhaps TRBD2 (7 bases). The CDR3 has 12 residues. Trimming took off 8 bases at V and 8 bases at J, with 13 bases between the two ends. CDR1 is SGHAT and CDR2 is FQNNGV in the germline V gene. The DNA for the CDR3 is TGTGCCAGCGGGGGGGCTATACATGAGCAGTTCTTC. The encoded protein is CASGGAIHEQFF. The whole variable domain, remainder taken from reference TRBV11-2 and TRBJ2-1, is EAGVAQSPRYKIIEKRQSVAFWCNPISGHATLYWYQQILGQGPKLLIQFQNNGVVDDSQLPKDRFSAERLKGVDSTLKIQPAKLEDSAVYLCASGGAIHEQFFGPGTRLTVL.

The table lists this clonotype with a few counts. Here the CDR3 DNA reads TGTGCCAGCAGTGTCGGGACAGGGGTTCGTAATTCACCCCTCCACTTT. Amino acids: CASSVGTGVRNSPLHF. The chain carries TRBV27 and TRBJ1-6, with TRBD1 identical over 10 bases. V shed 5 bases and J 6 bases; nucleotides not matched to a gene: 7. The CDR3 covers 16 residues. Looked up from germline, CDR1 is MNHEY and CDR2 is SMNVEV (reference sequence).

The rearrangement uses TRBV20-1 and TRBJ2-1, with 8 bases identical to TRBD2. Germline values: CDR1 DFQATT, CDR2 SNEGSKA (reference sequence). V dropped 2 bases and J dropped 7; count of bases not matched to a gene: 25. This CDR3 contains 20 residues. Written as DNA, the CDR3 is TGCAGTGCTAGACCCGGCCTGGTAGCGGGAATCTCCCCCCTGTGGAATGAGCAGTTCTTC. Amino acid sequence: CSARPGLVAGISPLWNEQFF.

The chain employs TRBV27 and TRBJ1-2; no firm D call. The CDR3 length is 13 residues. The germline gives CDR1 MNHEY, CDR2 SMNVEV (reference sequence). The germline V and J ends were trimmed by 3 bases and 7 bases, with 12 bases remaining between them. The DNA for the CDR3 is TGTGCCAGCAGTTTTGACCCGAGAGGTGGCTACACCTTC. This codes for CASSFDPRGGYTF.

The chain links TRBV5-1 to TRBJ2-3, with 9 bases fitting TRBD2. Germline CDR1 reads SGHRS; CDR2 reads YFSETQ. This CDR3 is built from 16 residues. V lost 4 bases, J lost 2 bases, and 8 bases stayed unmatched. This CDR3 reads CASSPGVAGDTDTQYF. The CDR3 coding sequence is TGCGCCAGCAGCCCTGGGGTAGCGGGAGACACAGATACGCAGTATTTT.

The chain joins TRBV7-8 to TRBJ2-7; 12 bases map to TRBD2. The CDR3 consists of 15 residues. V shed 3 bases and J 2 bases; nucleotides not matched to a gene: 2. CDR1 is SGHVS and CDR2 is FQNEAQ in the germline V gene. DNA of the CDR3: TGTGCCAGCAGCTTGCTAGCGGGAGGGCCCTACGAGCAGTACTTC. Protein product: CASSLLAGGPYEQYF.

This sequence joins TRBV12-3 or TRBV12-4 and TRBJ2-5, with D tentatively TRBD1 (6 bases). CDR3 size: 14 residues. V dropped 6 bases and J dropped 1 base, with 12 bases sitting between them. The CDR3 bases are TGTGCCAGCAGCCCCGGACAGATCCAAGAGACCCAGTACTTC. This translates into CASSPGQIQETQYF.